There are many counts of the clone carrying this T cell receptor (beta chain). Its target is not known. Trimming left V 7 bases short and J 0 bases short, with 10 bases between. CDR1 is SQVTM and CDR2 is ANQGSEA in the germline V gene. The CDR3 is 14 amino acids. The sample comes from a study of response to subunit inactivated influenza vaccine. Study observations and caveats: The authors offered the suggestion that each seasonal influenza vaccination recruits few new T cells.

MiXCR, applied by TCRdb to the RT-PCR reads, yields one record per CDR3 protein. The data contain 550,000 to 800,000 distinct CDR3 sequences, more than 11% of them singletons. This receptor was identified in a man in his forties or fifties who received an inactivated influenza vaccine. J is TRBJ2-6 and V is TRBV29-1; either TRBD1 or TRBD2 may fit D (5 bases each). Sequencing used PBMCs from blood, obtained around 15 days before vaccination. CDR3 nucleotide sequence: TGCAGCGCCGAGGGGATCTCTGGGGCCAACGTCCTGACTTTC. Protein sequence: CSAEGISGANVLTF.